This T cell receptor (beta chain) appears in the sequencing data of a study of brain T cells in children with intractable seizures. Findings and limits, study-wide: Only CDR3 sequence similarity suggested viral specificity, without known HCMV serostatus.

Notes on this clone: The target antigen is unknown.

Time point given: blood from clinic visit 5 months post-surgery; TSC patient then seizure free. Sequenced by immunoSEQ multiplex PCR; TCRdb stores in-frame clones only, minus some. Of about 340,000 clones listed, 85% to 95% are singletons. Germline V gene sequence: CDR1 SGDLS, CDR2 YYNGEE. Trimming took 0 bases from V and 0 from J; bases not matched to a gene: 13. CDR3 length: 20 amino acids. This TCR was recovered from a boy under three years old with tuberous sclerosis and intractable seizures. The sequencing used peripheral blood, collected less than 6 months after surgery. The rearrangement uses TRBV9 and TRBJ2-1, with TRBD2 identical over 9 bases. The CDR3 nucleotides read TGTGCCAGCAGCGTAGCTCTCCCAGCGGGGGGCCATAGCTCCTACAATGAGCAGTTCTTC. Translated, it gives CASSVALPAGGHSSYNEQFF.